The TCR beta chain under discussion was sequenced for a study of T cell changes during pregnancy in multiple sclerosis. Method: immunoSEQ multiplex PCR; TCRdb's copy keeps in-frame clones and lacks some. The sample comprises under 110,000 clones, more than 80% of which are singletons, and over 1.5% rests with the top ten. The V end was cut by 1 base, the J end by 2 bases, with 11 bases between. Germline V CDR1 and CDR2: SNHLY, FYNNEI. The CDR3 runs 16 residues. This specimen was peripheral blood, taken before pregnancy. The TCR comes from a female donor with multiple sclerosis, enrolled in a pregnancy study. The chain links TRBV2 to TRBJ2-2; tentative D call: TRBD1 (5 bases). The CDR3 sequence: CASSEGGSYNTGELFF. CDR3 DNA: TGTGCCAGCAGTGAAGGGGGCAGTTATAACACCGGGGAGCTGTTTTTT. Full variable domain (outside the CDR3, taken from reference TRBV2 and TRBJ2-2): EPEVTQTPSHQVTQMGQEVILRCVPISNHLYFYWYRQILGQKVEFLVSFYNNEISEKSEIFDDQFSVERPDGSNFTLKIRSTKLEDSAMYFCASSEGGSYNTGELFFGEGSRLTVL.